The T cell receptor (beta chain) described here comes from a study of cytotoxic CD8 clonotypes in ibrutinib-treated CLL. Some clones are missing from TCRdb's copy, which holds only in-frame ones; the method was immunoSEQ multiplex PCR. The table has approximately 190,000 clones, approximately 75% seen once. Germline CDR1 is SGHRS and CDR2 is YFSETQ. V dropped 0 bases and J dropped 11; count of bases not matched to a gene: 2. CDR3 length equals 12 residues. The receptor was derived from a human donor with chronic lymphocytic leukemia. Source: PBMCs, taken after 12 months of ibrutinib treatment. The V call is TRBV5-1, the J call TRBJ1-1; 9 positions agree with TRBD1. This chain's CDR3 is CASSLGDREAFF. Written as DNA, the CDR3 is TGCGCCAGCAGCTTGGGGGACAGGGAGGCTTTCTTT.